A selection of T cell receptor beta chains follows, all from one sample in a study of OX40 agonist ivuxolimab in advanced cancers. Assay: immunoSEQ multiplex PCR; the TCRdb copy retains only in-frame clones and omits some. The data contain several thousand clones, approximately 80% of them seen just once; the ten biggest clones take up about 20%. Sample: CD4+ or CD8+ T cells sorted from blood, taken in a trial of the OX40 agonist ivuxolimab. The receptors were gathered from an adult with an advanced solid tumor such as melanoma, head and neck, liver or kidney cancer. The CDR3 runs from the conserved cysteine through the conserved F or W. Fields, in order: J gene, V gene, clone size, D gene, CDR3 protein, CDR3 DNA. D genes are given only for firm matches. Rows give clone size only sometimes, using once, few, many, or a class for an expanded clone.

TRBJ1-6	TRBV10-2	NA	TRBD1	CASSEPGQNSPLHF	TGCGCCAGCAGTGAGCCGGGACAGAATTCACCCCTCCACTTT
TRBJ2-5	TRBV11-2	NA	NA	CASSLVEETQYF	TGTGCCAGCAGCTTAGTAGAAGAGACCCAGTACTTC
TRBJ1-5	TRBV9	NA	NA	CASSVSNDQPQHF	TGTGCCAGCAGCGTTAGTAACGATCAGCCCCAGCATTTT
TRBJ2-7	TRBV7-9	NA	TRBD1	CASSPREQGTYRFYEQYF	TGTGCCAGCAGCCCTAGAGAACAGGGGACATACCGATTCTACGAGCAGTACTTC
TRBJ2-2	TRBV27	NA	NA	CASRPTEVLTGELFF	TGTGCCAGCAGACCGACAGAAGTCCTTACCGGGGAGCTGTTTTTT
TRBJ2-3	TRBV5-4	NA	TRBD2	CASSLGEGGSDTQYF	TGTGCCAGCAGCTTGGGGGAGGGAGGATCAGATACGCAGTATTTT
TRBJ2-1	TRBV25-1	NA	NA	CASSPPGGGADAYNEQFF	TGTGCCAGCAGTCCCCCGGGAGGGGGCGCGGATGCCTACAATGAGCAGTTCTTC
TRBJ2-3	TRBV6-1	NA	TRBD2	CASSEPPGAGMEDTQYF	TGTGCCAGCAGTGAACCCCCGGGAGCGGGGATGGAAGATACGCAGTATTTT
TRBJ1-1	TRBV19	NA	NA	CASSLGTLNTEAFF	TGTGCCAGTTCACTCGGGACCCTGAACACTGAAGCTTTCTTT
TRBJ2-2	TRBV7-9	NA	TRBD2	CASSPEAGGPRFGELFF	TGTGCCAGCAGCCCCGAGGCGGGGGGCCCGCGCTTCGGGGAGCTGTTTTTT
TRBJ2-7	TRBV7-9	NA	TRBD2	CASSFPGLAVYEQYF	TGTGCCAGCAGCTTCCCGGGACTAGCGGTCTACGAGCAGTACTTC
TRBJ1-2	TRBV6-6	NA	TRBD1	CASSYQGAHIYGYTF	TGTGCCAGCAGTTATCAGGGGGCGCATATCTATGGCTACACCTTC
TRBJ2-5	TRBV4-3	few	TRBD2	CASSQVLAGGISDVETQYF	TGCGCCAGCAGCCAAGTACTAGCGGGGGGCATCTCAGATGTGGAGACCCAGTACTTC
TRBJ2-3	TRBV7-2	once	TRBD2	CASGGLAERTDTQYF	TGTGCCAGCGGGGGTCTAGCGGAGCGCACAGATACGCAGTATTTT
TRBJ2-1	TRBV7-9	NA	TRBD2	CASSPPRGDEQFF	TGTGCCAGCAGCCCCCCCCGGGGGGATGAGCAGTTCTTC
TRBJ2-1	TRBV25-1	NA	NA	CASSGPGEVNEQFF	TGTGCCAGCAGTGGGCCGGGGGAAGTAAATGAGCAGTTCTTC
TRBJ2-1	TRBV7-3	NA	TRBD2	CASSRTLAGVANEQFF	TGTGCCAGCAGCCGGACACTAGCGGGGGTGGCCAATGAGCAGTTCTTC
TRBJ1-1	TRBV27	NA	NA	CASGWSATEAFF	TGTGCCAGCGGCTGGAGTGCAACTGAAGCTTTCTTT
TRBJ2-2	TRBV9	NA	NA	CASSPRLDTGELFF	TGTGCCAGCAGCCCGAGGCTGGACACCGGGGAGCTGTTTTTT
TRBJ2-1	TRBV9	NA	TRBD1	CASSATGTENEQFF	TGTGCCAGCAGCGCCACCGGGACAGAAAATGAGCAGTTCTTC
TRBJ1-2	TRBV7-6	NA	NA	CASSLIYRTDYGYTF	TGTGCCAGCAGCTTAATATATCGGACGGACTATGGCTACACCTTC
TRBJ1-2	TRBV6-5	NA	TRBD1	CASSYSTGDYGYTF	TGTGCCAGCAGTTACTCGACAGGGGACTATGGCTACACCTTC
TRBJ2-1	TRBV7-9	NA	TRBD2	CASSRRTSGGFNEQFF	TGTGCCAGCAGCAGGAGGACTAGCGGGGGTTTCAATGAGCAGTTCTTC
TRBJ2-2	TRBV11-2	NA	TRBD2	CASSSSGDPTGELFF	TGTGCCAGCAGCAGTAGCGGGGACCCCACCGGGGAGCTGTTTTTT
TRBJ1-2	TRBV25-1	NA	TRBD1	CASCPRDRANYGYTF	TGTGCCAGCTGCCCTCGGGACAGGGCTAACTATGGCTACACCTTC
TRBJ1-4	TRBV25-1	few	NA	CASSEQDGKLFF	TGTGCCAGCAGTGAACAGGACGGGAAACTGTTTTTT